A single sample is the source of the 4 T cell receptor beta chains below, sequenced in a study of patients and donors after allogeneic stem cell transplantation. TCRdb ran MiXCR on the RT-PCR reads and lists one entry per CDR3 protein. The data show about a million distinct CDR3 sequences, with under 20% seen just once and roughly 6% held by the top ten. The sequencing input was blood, either unsorted or a sorted T cell fraction (not recorded which). These receptors were collected from a human donor who was either an allogeneic HSCT recipient or a stem cell or donor lymphocyte infusion donor (not recorded which). It is not recorded whose cells these are; they may come from a transplant donor.

This clonotype appeared a few times. V usage is TRBV4-2 and J usage is TRBJ2-1; TRBD2 matches at 11 bases. There are 18 residues in the CDR3. CDR1 and CDR2 (germline): LGHNA, YNFKEQ. V trimming: 1 base; J trimming: 0 bases; junction bases outside the gene matches: 5. The DNA for the CDR3 is TGTGCCAGCAGCCAAGCTAGCGGGGGGCAGAGCTCCTACAATGAGCAGTTCTTC. It codes for CASSQASGGQSSYNEQFF.

The V call is TRBV12-3 or TRBV12-4, the J call TRBJ2-1, with 8 positions matching TRBD2. The CDR3 covers 15 residues. Trimming cost V 5 bases and J 9 bases; bases outside gene matches: 12. The CDR3 sequence is CASSPLTGGDAEQFF. CDR3 nucleotides: TGTGCCAGCAGTCCCCTTACGGGGGGGGACGCTGAGCAGTTCTTC.

This clonotype was counted only a few times. The chain combines TRBV12-3 or TRBV12-4 with TRBJ1-2; perhaps TRBD1 as D (6 bases). With 6 bases removed from V and 7 bases from J, the gap between germline ends came to 18 bases. CDR3 length: 14 residues. CDR3 loop: CASSQFQGYAGYTF. CDR3 nucleotides: TGTGCCAGCAGCCAATTTCAGGGGTACGCTGGCTACACCTTC.

This clonotype was counted only a few times. This sequence joins TRBV6-2 or TRBV6-3 and TRBJ2-1; D not certain. This CDR3 has 13 residues. Germline CDR1 is MNHEY and CDR2 is SVGEGT. Trimming took 7 bases from V and 2 from J, leaving 9 bases between them. The CDR3 region has the DNA TGTGCCAGCACTACTGGGCCCTACAATGAGCAGTTCTTC. Encoded protein: CASTTGPYNEQFF.